The 6 T cell receptor beta chains in this list originate from one sample, sequenced in a study of shared clonotypes between healthy human individuals. This table comes from immunoSEQ multiplex PCR, and its TCRdb copy is limited to in-frame clones, with some not included. Of about a million clones in the sample, approximately 80% were seen once. The sample comprised memory CD4+ T cells from PBMCs. Indicated subset: CD45RA-negative fraction. Source of these receptors: a man younger than 35 in good health. Some clones in this sample may be carry-over from other donors' samples.

On this clone itself: The sample contains more than one DNA sequence encoding this CDR3. The chain has TRBV5-1 and TRBJ2-3; D unclear. CDR3 length: 14 amino acids. CDR1 is SGHRS, CDR2 YFSETQ, per germline. V lost 0 bases and J 2 bases, leaving 7 bases between the germline ends. CDR3 coding DNA: TGCGCCAGCAGCTTGGGCTCAGACACAGATACGCAGTATTTT. Translation gives CASSLGSDTDTQYF.

The genes are TRBV10-1 and TRBJ2-1; D is uncertain. Trimming took off 8 bases at V and 8 bases at J, with 19 bases between the two ends. This CDR3 has 14 residues. Per germline, CDR1 WNHNN and CDR2 SYGVQD (reference sequence). The CDR3 nucleotides are TGCGCCAGCCCCGTCCTAAAACGGTACCATGAGCAGTTCTTC. It specifies CASPVLKRYHEQFF.

J is TRBJ1-1 and V is TRBV9; tentatively, D is TRBD1 (6 bases). CDR1 and CDR2 (germline): SGDLS, YYNGEE. The CDR3 covers 13 residues. V dropped 4 bases and J dropped 4 bases, with 11 bases sitting between them. CDR3 coding DNA: TGTGCCAGCAGCACACAGGGAGCCACTGAAGCTTTCTTT. Its translation: CASSTQGATEAFF.

The chain carries TRBV2 and TRBJ2-7; D may be TRBD2 (6 bases). CDR3 length: 13 residues. The V end was cut by 7 bases, the J end by 6 bases, with 16 bases between. Germline CDR1 reads SNHLY; CDR2 reads FYNNEI. CDR3 loop: CASKVGGITEQYF. The CDR3 coding sequence is TGTGCCAGCAAGGTCGGCGGGATCACCGAGCAGTACTTC.

As regards this clone: Other DNA sequences from this sample encode an identical CDR3 as well. The rearrangement uses TRBV20-1 and TRBJ2-1; D remains unclear. V was shortened by 5 bases and J by 8 bases, with 10 bases between the two germline ends. Germline CDR1 reads DFQATT; CDR2 reads SNEGSKA (reference sequence). CDR3 length: 11 residues. This CDR3 reads CSAGRRDEQFF. The CDR3 region has the DNA TGCAGTGCTGGGCGTAGGGATGAGCAGTTCTTC.

The chain combines TRBV28 with TRBJ1-3, with D uncertain. This CDR3 has 16 amino acids. CDR1 is MDHEN and CDR2 is SYDVKM in the germline V gene. The ends were cut back, 1 base at V and 4 bases at J, with 14 bases in the middle. The CDR3 bases are TGTGCCAGCAGTTTATTCGGGTGGACCCAGGGAAACACCATATATTTT. It specifies CASSLFGWTQGNTIYF. The whole variable domain, remainder taken from reference TRBV28 and TRBJ1-3, is DVKVTQSSRYLVKRTGEKVFLECVQDMDHENMFWYRQDPGLGLRLIYFSYDVKMKEKGDIPEGYSVSREKKERFSLILESASTNQTSMYLCASSLFGWTQGNTIYFGEGSWLTVV.